Sequencing of this TCR beta chain was carried out in a study of cytomegalovirus exposure and HLA in healthy donors. Study-level points and caveats: A few chains linked to CMV were shown in vitro to be specific for CMV antigens. Association with HLA alleles at 0.05 false discovery rate was found for 16,951 TCR beta sequences in a later analysis. Versus the approximately 720-donor mean, an Asian-associated ancestry cluster reportedly showed fewer N-insertions in a later analysis.

Comments on this clone: The antigen remains undetermined.

The CDR3 length is 12 residues. The ends were cut back, 6 bases at V and 1 base at J, with 6 bases in the middle. CDR1 MDHEN and CDR2 SYDVKM come from the germline V gene. Both 60 Vbeta primers and 13 Jbeta primers went into the PCR. Data came from immunoSEQ multiplex PCR; TCRdb stores just in-frame clones and leaves some out. The sample data list 150,000 or so clones. Sequencing input: PBMCs. The chain carries TRBV28 and TRBJ2-5, with D perhaps matching TRBD2 (5 bases). The source of this sequence is a woman between 45 and 65 years old in good health and CMV-seronegative. The CDR3 here is CASRGSQETQYF. CDR3 nucleotides: TGTGCCAGCAGGGGGAGCCAAGAGACCCAGTACTTC.